This T cell receptor (beta chain) was sequenced for a study of T-cell memory formation after mild COVID-19. About the research overall: Each donor largely had its own TCR clusters.

TCRdb re-called the 5' RACE reads through MiXCR, storing one row per CDR3 protein. The sample holds more than 300,000 distinct CDR3 sequences; approximately 14% are singletons and the top ten take around 20%. Trimming took off 6 bases at V and 7 bases at J, with 12 bases between the two ends. CDR1 is MNHEY, CDR2 SVGAGI, per germline. The CDR3 is 12 residues long. This chain links TRBV6-5 with TRBJ1-2, with D perhaps TRBD1 (5 bases). Source material: PBMCs or a T cell subset sorted from them (not recorded which). This TCR came from a man aged 18 to 30 who had mild COVID-19 (a few samples of this study predate the infection). Cell type and time point are not known. CDR3 nucleotides: TGTGCCAGCAGAATCAGGGACGGTGGCTACACCTTC. Amino acid sequence: CASRIRDGGYTF.